This T cell receptor beta chain was sequenced for a study of blood T cell repertoires in COVID-19. The wider study: Whether acute or convalescent, the COVID-19 samples came from the United States, Italy and Spain. The cDNA or gDNA used as material had been derived from T cells, B-cell-depleted T cells, or PBMCs.

CDR3 length: 14 amino acids. V was clipped by 4 bases and J by 4 bases, with 13 bases between them. CDR1 MGHRA and CDR2 YSYEKL come from the germline V gene. Authors' analysis steps: Estimation of nucleated cell counts was performed using reference gene primer amplification. This table comes from immunoSEQ multiplex PCR, and its TCRdb copy is limited to in-frame clones, with some not included. For V, J and clone size, that table is used; D and trimming come from the DNA. The sample includes over 110,000 clones, more than 60% of them seen just once. J is TRBJ1-2 and V is TRBV4-1; weak D call: TRBD1 (5 bases). The TCR was taken from a woman in her sixties with acute or convalescent COVID-19. The sample comprised peripheral blood. CDR3 sequence: CASSPPAGTYGYTF. The CDR3 region has the DNA TGCGCCAGCAGCCCACCGGCGGGGACCTATGGCTACACCTTC.